The clone carrying this TCR beta chain was recorded a few times. Its target is not known. These data are taken from a study of T cells in Graves' hyperthyroidism and ophthalmopathy. Study outcomes and limitations: Most expanded thyroid clonotypes above 0.001 also appeared in blood.

Amplification of TCR beta CDR3 regions was performed using RNA transcripts as template. HTBI primers were used for first-round RT-PCR of the TCR CDR3. A single record per CDR3 protein comes from TCRdb applying MiXCR to the multiplex PCR reads. In the table there are some 740,000 distinct CDR3 sequences, approximately 14% of which are singletons. V shed 5 bases and J shed 2 bases, with 22 bases lying between them. The germline V gene has CDR1 SGHAT and CDR2 FQNNGV. The CDR3 is made up of 17 amino acids. This TCR derives from a woman younger than 30 with Graves' hyperthyroidism. This chain links TRBV11-2 with TRBJ2-7; maybe TRBD2 (5 bases). The source material was blood. Written as DNA, the CDR3 is TGTGCCAGCAGCCCCGGGGAGTCCCGTATGGACCCCTACGAGCAGTACTTC. Translation gives CASSPGESRMDPYEQYF.